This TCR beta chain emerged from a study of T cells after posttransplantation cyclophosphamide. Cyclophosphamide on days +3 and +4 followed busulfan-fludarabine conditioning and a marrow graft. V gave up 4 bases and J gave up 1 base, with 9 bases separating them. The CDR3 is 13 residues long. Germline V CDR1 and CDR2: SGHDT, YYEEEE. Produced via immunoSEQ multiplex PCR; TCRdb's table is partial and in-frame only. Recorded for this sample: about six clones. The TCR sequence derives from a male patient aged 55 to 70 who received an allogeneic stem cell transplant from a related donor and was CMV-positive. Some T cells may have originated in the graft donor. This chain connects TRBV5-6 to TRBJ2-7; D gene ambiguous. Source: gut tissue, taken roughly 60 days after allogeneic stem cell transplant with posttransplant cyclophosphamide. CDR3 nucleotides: TGTGCCAGCAGCAACTACCTGTCCTACGAGCAGTACTTC. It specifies CASSNYLSYEQYF.